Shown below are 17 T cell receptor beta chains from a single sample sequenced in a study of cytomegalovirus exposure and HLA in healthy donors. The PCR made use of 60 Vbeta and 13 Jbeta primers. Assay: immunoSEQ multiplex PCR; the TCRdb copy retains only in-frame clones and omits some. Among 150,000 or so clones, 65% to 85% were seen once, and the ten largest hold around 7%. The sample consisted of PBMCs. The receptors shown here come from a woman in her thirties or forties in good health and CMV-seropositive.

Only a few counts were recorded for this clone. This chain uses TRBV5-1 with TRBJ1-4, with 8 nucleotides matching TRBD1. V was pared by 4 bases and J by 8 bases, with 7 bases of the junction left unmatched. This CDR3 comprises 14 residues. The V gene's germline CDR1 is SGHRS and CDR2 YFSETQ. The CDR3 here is CASSQQGQGEKLFF. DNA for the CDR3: TGCGCCAGCAGCCAACAAGGACAGGGCGAAAAACTGTTTTTT.

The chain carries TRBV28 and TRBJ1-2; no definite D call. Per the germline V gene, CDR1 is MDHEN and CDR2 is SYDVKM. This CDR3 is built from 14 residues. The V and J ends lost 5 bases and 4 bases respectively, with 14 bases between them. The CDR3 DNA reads TGTGCCAGCAGTCCGCCACACGCCGCCTATGGCTACACCTTC. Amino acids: CASSPPHAAYGYTF.

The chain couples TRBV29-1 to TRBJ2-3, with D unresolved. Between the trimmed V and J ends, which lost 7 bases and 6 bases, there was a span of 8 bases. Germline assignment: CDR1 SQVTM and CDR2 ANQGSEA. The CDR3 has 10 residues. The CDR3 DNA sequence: TGCAGCGGAGGTCTGGATACGCAGTATTTT. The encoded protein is CSGGLDTQYF.

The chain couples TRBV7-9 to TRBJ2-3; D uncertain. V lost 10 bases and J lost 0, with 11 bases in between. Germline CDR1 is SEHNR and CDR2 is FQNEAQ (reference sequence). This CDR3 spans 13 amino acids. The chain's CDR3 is CAIGATSTDTQYF. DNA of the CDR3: TGTGCCATCGGTGCCACTAGCACAGATACGCAGTATTTT. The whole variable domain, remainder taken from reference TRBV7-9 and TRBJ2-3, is DTGVSQNPRHKITKRGQNVTFRCDPISEHNRLYWYRQTLGQGPEFLTYFQNEAQLEKSRLLSDRFSAERPKGSFSTLEIQRTEQGDSAMYLCAIGATSTDTQYFGPGTRLTVL.

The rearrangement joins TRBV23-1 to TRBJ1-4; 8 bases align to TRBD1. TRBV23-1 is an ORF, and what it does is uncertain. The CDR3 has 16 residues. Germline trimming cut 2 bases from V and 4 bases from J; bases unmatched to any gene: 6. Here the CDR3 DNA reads TGCGCCAGCAGTCAACCCGACAGGGGACGTAATGAAAAACTGTTTTTT. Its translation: CASSQPDRGRNEKLFF.

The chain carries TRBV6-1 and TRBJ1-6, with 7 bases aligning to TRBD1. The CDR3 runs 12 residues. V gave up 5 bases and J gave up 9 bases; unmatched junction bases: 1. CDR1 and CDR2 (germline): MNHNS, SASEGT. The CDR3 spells CASSQGVSPLHF. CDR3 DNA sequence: TGTGCCAGCAGTCAGGGGGTTTCACCCCTCCACTTT.

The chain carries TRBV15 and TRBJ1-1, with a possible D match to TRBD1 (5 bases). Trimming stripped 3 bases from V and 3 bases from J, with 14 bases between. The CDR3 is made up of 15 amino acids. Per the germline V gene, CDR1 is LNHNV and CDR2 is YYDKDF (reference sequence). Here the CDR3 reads CATSSELGGYTEAFF. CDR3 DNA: TGTGCCACCAGCAGCGAACTGGGGGGGTACACTGAAGCTTTCTTT. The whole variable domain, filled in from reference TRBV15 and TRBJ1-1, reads DAMVIQNPRYQVTQFGKPVTLSCSQTLNHNVMYWYQQKSSQAPKLLFHYYDKDFNNEADTPDNFQSRRPNTSFCFLDIRSPGLGDTAMYLCATSSELGGYTEAFFGQGTRLTVV.

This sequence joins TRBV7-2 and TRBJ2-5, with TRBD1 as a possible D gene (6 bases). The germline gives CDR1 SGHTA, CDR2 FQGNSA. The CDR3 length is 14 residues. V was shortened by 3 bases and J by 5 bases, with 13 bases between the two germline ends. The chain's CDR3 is CASSFQGGRETQYF. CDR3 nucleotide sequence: TGTGCCAGCAGCTTTCAAGGGGGTCGCGAGACCCAGTACTTC. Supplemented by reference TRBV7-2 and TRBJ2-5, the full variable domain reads GAGVSQSPSNKVTEKGKDVELRCDPISGHTALYWYRQSLGQGLEFLIYFQGNSAPDKSGLPSDRFSAERTGGSVSTLTIQRTQQEDSAVYLCASSFQGGRETQYFGPGTRLLVL.

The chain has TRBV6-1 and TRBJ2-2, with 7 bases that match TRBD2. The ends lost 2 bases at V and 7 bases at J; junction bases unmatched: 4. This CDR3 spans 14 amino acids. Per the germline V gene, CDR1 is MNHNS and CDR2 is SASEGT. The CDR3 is CASSERGRDGELFF. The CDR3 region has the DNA TGTGCCAGCAGTGAACGTGGGAGGGACGGGGAGCTGTTTTTT.

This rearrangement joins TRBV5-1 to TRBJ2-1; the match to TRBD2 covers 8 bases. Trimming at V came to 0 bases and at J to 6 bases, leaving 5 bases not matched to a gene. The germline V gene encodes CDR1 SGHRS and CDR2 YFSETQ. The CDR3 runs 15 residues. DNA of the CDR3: TGCGCCAGCAGCTTGGTAGCTAGCGGGCCCAATGAGCAGTTCTTC. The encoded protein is CASSLVASGPNEQFF.

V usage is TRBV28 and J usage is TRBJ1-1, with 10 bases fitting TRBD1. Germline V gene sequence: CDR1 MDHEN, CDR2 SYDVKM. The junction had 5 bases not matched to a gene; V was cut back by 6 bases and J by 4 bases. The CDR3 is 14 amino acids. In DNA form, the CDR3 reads TGTGCCAGCAGACCCGGGACAGGGGTCACTGAAGCTTTCTTT. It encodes CASRPGTGVTEAFF.

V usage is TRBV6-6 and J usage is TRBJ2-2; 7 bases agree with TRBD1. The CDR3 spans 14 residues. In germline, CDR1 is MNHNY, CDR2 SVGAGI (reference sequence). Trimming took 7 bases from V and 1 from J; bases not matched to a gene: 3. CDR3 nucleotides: TGTGCCAGCAAAGGGACAGAGAACACCGGGGAGCTGTTTTTT. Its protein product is CASKGTENTGELFF.

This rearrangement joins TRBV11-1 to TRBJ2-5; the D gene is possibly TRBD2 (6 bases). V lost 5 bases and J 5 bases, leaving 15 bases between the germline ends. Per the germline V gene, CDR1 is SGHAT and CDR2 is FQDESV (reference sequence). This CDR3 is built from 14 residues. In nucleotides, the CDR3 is TGTGCCAGCAGCCAGGGACTCCCGGGGGAGACCCAGTACTTC. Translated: CASSQGLPGETQYF.

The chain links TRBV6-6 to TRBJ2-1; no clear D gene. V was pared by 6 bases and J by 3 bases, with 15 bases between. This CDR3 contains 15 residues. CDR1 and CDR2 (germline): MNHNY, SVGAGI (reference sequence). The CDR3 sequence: CASSMMTPFYNEQFF. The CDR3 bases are TGTGCCAGCAGCATGATGACACCGTTCTACAATGAGCAGTTCTTC.

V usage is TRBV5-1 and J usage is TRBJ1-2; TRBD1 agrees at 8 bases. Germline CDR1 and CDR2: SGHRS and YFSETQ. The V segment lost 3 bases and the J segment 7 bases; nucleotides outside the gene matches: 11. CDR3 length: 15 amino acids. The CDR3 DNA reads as TGCGCCAGCAGCTCCGGACAGGGCGGTTCCGGTGGCTACACCTTC. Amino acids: CASSSGQGGSGGYTF.

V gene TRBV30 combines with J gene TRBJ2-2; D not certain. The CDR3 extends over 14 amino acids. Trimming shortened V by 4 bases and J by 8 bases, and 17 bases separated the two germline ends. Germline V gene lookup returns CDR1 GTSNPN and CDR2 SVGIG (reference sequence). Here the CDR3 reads CAWNHYSPVGELFF. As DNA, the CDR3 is TGTGCCTGGAACCATTACTCCCCCGTTGGGGAGCTGTTTTTT.

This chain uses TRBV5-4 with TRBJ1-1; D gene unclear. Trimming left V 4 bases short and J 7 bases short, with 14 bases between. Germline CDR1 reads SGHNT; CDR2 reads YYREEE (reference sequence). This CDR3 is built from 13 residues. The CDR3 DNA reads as TGTGCCAGCAGCCCCGAAGCAGGTTTTGAAGCTTTCTTT. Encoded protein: CASSPEAGFEAFF. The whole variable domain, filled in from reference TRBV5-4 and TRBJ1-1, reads ETGVTQSPTHLIKTRGQQVTLRCSSQSGHNTVSWYQQALGQGPQFIFQYYREEENGRGNFPPRFSGLQFPNYSSELNVNALELDDSALYLCASSPEAGFEAFFGQGTRLTVV.